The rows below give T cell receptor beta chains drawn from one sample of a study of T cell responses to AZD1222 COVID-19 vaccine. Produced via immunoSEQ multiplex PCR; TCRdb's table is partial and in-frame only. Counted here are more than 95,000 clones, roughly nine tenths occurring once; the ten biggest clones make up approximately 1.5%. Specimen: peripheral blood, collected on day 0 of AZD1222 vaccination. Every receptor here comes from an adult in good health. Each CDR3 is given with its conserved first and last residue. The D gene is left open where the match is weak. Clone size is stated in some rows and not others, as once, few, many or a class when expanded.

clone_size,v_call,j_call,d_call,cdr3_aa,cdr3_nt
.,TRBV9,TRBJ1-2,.,CASSMDAGYTF,TGTGCCAGCAGCATGGACGCGGGCTACACCTTC
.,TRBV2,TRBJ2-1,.,CASNVAGEQFF,TGTGCCAGCAACGTAGCAGGTGAGCAGTTCTTC
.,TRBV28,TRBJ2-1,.,CASSPRSRTGDNEQFF,TGTGCCAGCAGTCCCAGATCTCGGACTGGAGACAATGAGCAGTTCTTC
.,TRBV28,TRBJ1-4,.,CASSYIEKLFF,TGTGCCAGCAGTTATATTGAAAAACTGTTTTTT
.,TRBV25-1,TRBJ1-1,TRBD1,CASSDGTGWTEAFF,TGTGCCAGCAGTGACGGGACAGGGTGGACTGAAGCTTTCTTT
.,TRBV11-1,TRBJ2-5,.,CASSSATTEVQETQYF,TGTGCCAGCAGCTCGGCCACAACGGAGGTTCAAGAGACCCAGTACTTC
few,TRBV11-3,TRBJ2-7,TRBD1,CASSLGGGQTFVEQYF,TGTGCCAGCAGCTTAGGTGGGGGACAGACTTTTGTGGAGCAGTACTTC
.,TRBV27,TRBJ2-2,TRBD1,CASSSRQGAGGELFF,TGTGCCAGCAGTTCCAGACAGGGGGCGGGCGGGGAGCTGTTTTTT
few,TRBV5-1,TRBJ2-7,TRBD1,CASSLGTGGTFSYEQYF,TGCGCCAGCAGCTTAGGTACAGGGGGAACCTTCTCCTACGAGCAGTACTTC
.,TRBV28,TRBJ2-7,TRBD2,CASSPSRGLAYEQYF,TGTGCCAGCAGTCCCTCGAGGGGACTAGCATACGAGCAGTACTTC
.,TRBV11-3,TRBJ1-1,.,CASSLADRRTNTEAFF,TGTGCCAGCAGCTTAGCAGACCGGCGCACGAACACTGAAGCTTTCTTT
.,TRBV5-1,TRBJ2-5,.,CASSLSPGGRAETQYF,TGCGCCAGCAGCTTATCCCCCGGGGGCAGGGCAGAGACCCAGTACTTC
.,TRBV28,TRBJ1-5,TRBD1,CASRYTSGTVNNQPQHF,TGTGCCAGCAGATATACCTCCGGGACAGTCAACAATCAGCCCCAGCATTTT
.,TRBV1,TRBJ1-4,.,CTSSGAATNEKLFF,TGCACCAGCAGCGGGGCAGCAACTAATGAAAAACTGTTTTTT
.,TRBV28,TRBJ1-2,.,CASSLFSGIDGYTF,TGTGCCAGCAGTTTATTCTCGGGGATCGATGGCTACACCTTC
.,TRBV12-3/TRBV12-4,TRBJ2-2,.,CASTSPGELFF,TGTGCCAGCACCAGCCCCGGGGAGCTGTTTTTT
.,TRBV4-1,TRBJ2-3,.,CASSPTPGTDTQYF,TGCGCCAGCAGCCCCACTCCCGGCACAGATACGCAGTATTTT
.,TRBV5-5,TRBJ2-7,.,CASSLLGAQGPSSYEQYF,TGTGCCAGCAGCTTGCTCGGAGCACAGGGTCCCAGCTCCTACGAGCAGTACTTC
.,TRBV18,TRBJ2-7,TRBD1,CASSPPTGGLNEQYF,TGTGCCAGCTCACCGCCAACAGGGGGCCTAAACGAGCAGTACTTC
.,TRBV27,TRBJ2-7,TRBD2,CASSFAAGAYEQYF,TGTGCCAGCAGTTTCGCAGCGGGGGCCTACGAGCAGTACTTC
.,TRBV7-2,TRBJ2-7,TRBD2,CASSQGLAGPYEQYF,TGTGCCAGCAGCCAAGGACTAGCGGGCCCCTACGAGCAGTACTTC
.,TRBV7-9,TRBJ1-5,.,CASSHSNQPQHF,TGTGCCAGCAGCCATAGCAATCAGCCCCAGCATTTT
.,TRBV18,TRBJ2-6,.,CASSPGVNSGANVLTF,TGTGCCAGCTCACCCGGGGTAAACTCTGGGGCCAACGTCCTGACTTTC
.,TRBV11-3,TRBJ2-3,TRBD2,CASSWKTSGKADTQYF,TGTGCCAGCAGCTGGAAGACTAGCGGGAAGGCAGATACGCAGTATTTT
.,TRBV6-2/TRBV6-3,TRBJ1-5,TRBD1,CASSYGQGGQPQHF,TGTGCCAGCAGTTACGGACAGGGTGGTCAGCCCCAGCATTTT
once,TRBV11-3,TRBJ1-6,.,CASAGWNSPLHF,TGTGCCAGCGCCGGGTGGAATTCACCCCTCCACTTT
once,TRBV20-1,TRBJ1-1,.,CSASSGRGDTEAFF,TGCAGTGCTAGTTCGGGGCGTGGGGACACTGAAGCTTTCTTT
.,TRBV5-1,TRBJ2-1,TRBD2,CASSLSPGGYNEQFF,TGCGCCAGCAGCTTGAGTCCGGGAGGGTACAATGAGCAGTTCTTC
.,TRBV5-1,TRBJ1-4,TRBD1,CASSLQGDDEKLFF,TGCGCCAGCAGCCTACAGGGGGACGATGAAAAACTGTTTTTT
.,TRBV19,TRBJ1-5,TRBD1,CASSTYPLLGQGSYSNQPQHF,TGTGCCAGTAGTACCTACCCTCTCCTCGGACAGGGTAGTTATAGCAATCAGCCCCAGCATTTT
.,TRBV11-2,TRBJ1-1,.,CASSLGGGGTEAFF,TGTGCCAGCAGCTTAGGTGGGGGGGGCACTGAAGCTTTCTTT
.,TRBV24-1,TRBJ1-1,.,CATSDLKGTEAFF,TGTGCCACCAGTGATTTGAAGGGGACTGAAGCTTTCTTT
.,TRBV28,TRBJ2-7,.,CASSLPPYEQYF,TGTGCCAGCAGTTTACCCCCTTACGAGCAGTACTTC
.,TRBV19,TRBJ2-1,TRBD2,CASSIEGGPRNEQFF,TGTGCCAGTAGTATAGAGGGAGGGCCGCGGAATGAGCAGTTCTTC
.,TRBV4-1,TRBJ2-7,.,CASSQDHSSLSYEQYF,TGCGCCAGCAGCCAAGATCACTCCAGTTTATCCTACGAGCAGTACTTC
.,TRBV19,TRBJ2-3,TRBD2,CASSMKTSGSTDTQYF,TGTGCCAGTAGTATGAAGACTAGCGGGAGCACAGATACGCAGTATTTT
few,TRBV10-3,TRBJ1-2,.,CAISESNGVGYTF,TGTGCCATCAGTGAGTCGAACGGGGTTGGCTACACCTTC
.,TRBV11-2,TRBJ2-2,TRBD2,CASSLRGVPETGELFF,TGTGCCAGCAGCTTACGGGGGGTCCCCGAGACCGGGGAGCTGTTTTTT
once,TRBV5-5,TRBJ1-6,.,CASSLWDGYNSPLHF,TGTGCCAGCAGCTTGTGGGACGGGTATAATTCACCCCTCCACTTT
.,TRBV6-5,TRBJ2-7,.,CASSYGASAAYEQYF,TGTGCCAGCAGTTACGGTGCTAGCGCCGCCTACGAGCAGTACTTC
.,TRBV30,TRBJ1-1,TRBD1,CAWEQGVLNTEAFF,TGTGCCTGGGAGCAGGGGGTTCTGAACACTGAAGCTTTCTTT
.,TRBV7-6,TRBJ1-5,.,CASSLWGAQISSNQPQHF,TGTGCCAGCAGCTTATGGGGGGCCCAGATCTCTTCCAATCAGCCCCAGCATTTT
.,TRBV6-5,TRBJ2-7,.,CASRQGYEQYF,TGTGCCAGCAGACAGGGCTACGAGCAGTACTTC
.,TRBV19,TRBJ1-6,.,CASSETENSPLHF,TGTGCCAGTAGCGAGACTGAAAATTCACCCCTCCACTTT
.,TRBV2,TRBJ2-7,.,CASGRLLGEQYF,TGTGCCAGCGGTAGACTTCTGGGCGAGCAGTACTTC
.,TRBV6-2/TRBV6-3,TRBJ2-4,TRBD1,CASSYDGTAAEGGLAKNIQYF,TGTGCCAGCAGTTACGACGGGACAGCGGCCGAAGGAGGCTTAGCCAAAAACATTCAGTACTTC
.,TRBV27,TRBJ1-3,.,CASSFMWSGAIPSGNTIYF,TGTGCCAGCAGTTTTATGTGGAGTGGAGCGATACCTTCTGGAAACACCATATATTTT
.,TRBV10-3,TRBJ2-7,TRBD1,CAISLGQGAGKDRYEQYF,TGTGCCATCAGCCTCGGACAGGGGGCAGGGAAGGACCGCTACGAGCAGTACTTC
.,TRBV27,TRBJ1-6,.,CASSLSKGANSPLHF,TGTGCCAGCAGTTTATCGAAAGGGGCTAATTCACCCCTCCACTTT
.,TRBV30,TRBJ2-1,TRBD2,CAWSAYSGLAGGSALRNEQFF,TGTGCCTGGAGTGCATATTCGGGACTAGCGGGAGGATCGGCATTGAGGAATGAGCAGTTCTTC
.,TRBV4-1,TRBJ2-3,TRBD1,CASSQEDRGTDTQYF,TGCGCCAGCAGCCAAGAGGACAGGGGCACAGATACGCAGTATTTT
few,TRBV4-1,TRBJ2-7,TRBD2,CASSQATGLAHEQYF,TGCGCCAGCAGCCAAGCAACGGGACTAGCGCACGAGCAGTACTTC